This T cell receptor beta chain originates from a study of cytomegalovirus exposure and HLA in healthy donors (dated by TCRdb to 2016 to 2017). About the investigation overall: An earlier analysis of 587 of the donors reported 250 to 350 Gb of sequence data and 100 million to 130 million unique TCR beta sequences from some 180 million T cells. Roughly 310 gigabases of sequencing data and approximately 85 million unique TCR sequences were included in an early release covering roughly 700 HLA-typed donors. The genetic ancestry cluster associated with self-reported Caucasian donors included roughly 84% of the roughly 410 genotyped donors. The study was designed to test whether signatures of past pathogen exposure could be identified by cataloging public T cell receptors. Using immunosequencing, the study profiled T cell repertoires from some 670 subjects and related those repertoires to cytomegalovirus serostatus. In addition to the first cohort of hundreds of subjects, a separate validation cohort of 100 to 150 different subjects was used. To predict cytomegalovirus infection status, the study brought together high-throughput TCR immunosequencing, statistical association of individual TCRs with disease status, and machine learning. A later analysis re-examined previously published TCR beta repertoires from about 670 donors and added high-resolution HLA genotyping to investigate patterns of TCR occurrence. In the later analysis, no new phenotypic data were used to find candidate immune exposures; instead, reliance was placed on TCR beta sequences and their occurrence across donors. An earlier analysis of 587 of the donors used high-throughput TCR beta sequencing to judge whether each TCR beta V gene segment behaved as functional or pseudogenic. Donor age, sex, ethnicity and CMV serostatus were compiled together with the repertoire data. A later genetic analysis took genome-wide SNP genotypes for about three fifths of the 666 donors and used that subset as a discovery cohort. Every repertoire in the discovery cohort had been generated on one and the same sequencing platform. HLA typing covered class I and class II loci at four-digit resolution. Typing coverage differed by locus: A, B, C, DRB1 and DQB1 were typed in about 620-640 donors, DQA1 in 500 to 550, DPA1 in 600 to 610, and DPB1 in 450 to 480. Roughly 5 DR-DQ haplotypes were handled as single units for association and clustering, since linkage in the cohort was strong. Across some 400 genotyped donors of the cohort, an average of roughly 200,000 unique TCR beta nucleotide sequences per donor were sequenced, and roughly a sixth of those sequences were non-productive. Study-wide findings and limitations: In this cohort, only TCR beta chains were sequenced, and detectable features were limited by the absence of alpha or paired-chain data. Most TCR sequences were seen in very few donors, while some public TCRs were found in many individuals. Some IMGT-functional V segments, including TRBV6-2 and TRBV6-3, could not be distinguished by the 87-base-pair reads and were therefore excluded. It was suggested by the authors that the approach could potentially be generalized to other disease states and immunological phenotypes. The sequencing pipeline was judged likely to have produced a cluster of highly shared sequence variants as a technical artifact. A later analysis reported that several top co-occurrence clusters appeared linked to parvovirus B19, influenza, CMV and Epstein-Barr virus. Roughly uniform sequencing depth across donors was assumed in presence/absence analyses, although this assumption may not hold. In a later analysis, around 17,000 TCR beta sequences were associated with specific HLA alleles at a false discovery rate of 0.05. The classifier was reported to diagnose cytomegalovirus status with high specificity and sensitivity in both the original and validation cohorts. Linkage disequilibrium might explain the correlated functional status among segregating V segments, but an unknown experimental factor could not be excluded. Because HLA typing was unavailable for some donors at each locus, only the typed subset was used in association tests. In a later analysis, HLA-associated TCR beta chains were found to be more clonally expanded and to have lower generation probabilities than equally common non-associated chains. An earlier analysis of several hundred of the donors showed that most TCR beta V segments appeared in productive rearrangements either about 87% or about 30% of the time, which broadly matched IMGT annotations. Strong co-occurrence of HLA alleles, especially DR and DQ, made assigning TCR associations to individual alleles difficult. V-gene and J-gene trimming of TCR beta chains was associated with a missense DCLRE1C variant in a later genetic analysis, and the association was replicated in an independent cohort. In a later analysis, TCR association rates were found to vary across HLA loci, with the most associated TCRs seen for DRB1 alleles and the fewest for HLA-C alleles. The study listed approximately 150 TCR beta chains as associated with cytomegalovirus. The earlier analysis of a few hundred of the donors excluded approximately 15 rarely observed V segments, including chromosome 9 orphons, because counts were too low. A later genetic analysis reported fewer N-insertions in productive TCRs among donors in an Asian-associated ancestry cluster than the approximately 670-donor mean. In a later analysis, most CMV-associated TCR beta chains were found to appear HLA-restricted, with HLA associations seemingly driven largely by CMV exposure. Three of the identified cytomegalovirus-associated TCR beta chains were confirmed in vitro to be specific for cytomegalovirus antigens. A further reported finding was that TCR beta sequences accurately predicted the HLA-A and HLA-B alleles for most subjects in the first cohort. Immune exposure information for the cohort was limited to CMV serostatus.

The cohort comprised fewer than 750 healthy bone marrow donors. Cohort members were all nominally healthy when sampled, although unrecorded immune exposures were likely present. The donor was CMV seronegative and belonged to the group of 352 seronegative cohort members. A peripheral blood sample was collected from each donor, and TCR beta sequencing was performed on peripheral blood mononuclear cells. The Qiagen DNeasy Blood Extraction Kit was used to extract genomic DNA from the blood cell samples. Points on this clone: Its target antigen remains unknown. Base-call qualities are not available, and no considerably larger clone is one nucleotide away.

V is cut by 3 bases and J by 0 bases, and the space between the germline ends is 9 bases. From the cysteine through the phenylalanine, the CDR3 covers 14 amino acids. Kept here is only the CDR3 DNA, which spans 42 bases and is read in frame from base 1. The germline V gene (reference sequence) provides CDR1 SGHNT and CDR2 YYREEE. The receptor library was made with the immunoSEQ multiplex PCR assay. The multiplex PCR relied on a mix of 60 forward primers for TCR Vbeta segments and 13 reverse primers for TCR Jbeta segments. A multiplex PCR assay on genomic DNA amplified the CDR3 region of rearranged TCR beta genes. Amplified TCR beta libraries were sequenced as 87-base-pair reads on the Illumina HiSeq System. On the study's bioinformatics: In a later analysis, tens of millions of unique TCR beta chains were counted across the roughly 610 repertoires, and roughly 10 million of these chains were shared by at least two donors. A nearest-neighbor algorithm error-corrected the raw reads and collapsed the reads into unique sequences, merging closely related sequences to remove PCR and sequencing errors. V, D and J gene segments were assigned by aligning CDR3 sequences to IMGT reference sequences. For a sequence to be retained, a match of at least six nucleotides was required to both a V gene segment and a J gene segment. Rearrangements were classified as productive when the CDR3 lacked stop codons and remained in frame with V and J, and all other rearrangements were classified as non-productive. Following IMGT convention, CDR3 was defined as the stretch from the second conserved V-encoded cysteine up to the conserved J-encoded phenylalanine. Sequences without an unambiguous match to a single V gene segment were excluded from the earlier analysis of 450 to 650 of the donors. In an earlier analysis of about 590 of the donors, a V segment was called functional when productive rearrangements were above 56.7%, and segregating when the standard deviation between donors exceeded 5%. To diagnose cytomegalovirus status from the catalog of TCR beta chain sequences, a statistical classification framework was built. In a later analysis, V and J genes were assigned by comparing TCR nucleotide sequences against IMGT/GENE-DB human TR gene sequences. In a later analysis, CDR3 sequences and most-parsimonious VDJ recombination scenarios were assigned using the TCRdist pipeline. In a later analysis, every TCR beta chain was defined by the combination of its CDR3 amino acid sequence and its V-gene family, and reads without a unique V-gene family were dropped. A later analysis removed 550 to 700 highly shared, low-generation-probability nucleotide sequences to deal with suspected cross-contamination and a sequencing artifact. In a later analysis, a clonal expansion index was calculated for each public chain from normalized within-repertoire ranks of inferred template counts. A later analysis computed generation probabilities with a VDJ recombination model fitted to out-of-frame rearrangements, and checked the results against IGoR. In a later analysis, hypergeometric tests were used to score TCR-TCR, TCR-HLA and TCR-CMV co-occurrence, with a repertoire-size bias correction applied to TCR pairs. A later analysis estimated false discovery rates by permuting HLA or CMV assignments 20 times. In a later analysis, co-occurring TCRs were grouped using DBSCAN, and TCRdist sequence similarity was added for clustering within HLA-allele-positive subsets. Repertoires with fewer than 30,000 or more than 120,000 public chains, plus five repertoires with anomalous nucleotide sharing, were excluded from co-occurrence clustering. As stored in TCRdb, this immuneACCESS dataset retains in-frame rearrangements with V and J assigned. A fraction of the clones does not appear; measured against another copy, unresolved V genes explain less than half of the discrepancy, and the remainder lacks a known reason. V, J and clone size derive from that table, while D and trimming were established from the DNA sequence. Present in this sample are 160,000 or so clones, around 77% of which were seen just once. Under 2.5% of the sample is in the top ten clones.

This chain is built from TRBV5-4 and TRBJ1-1; TRBD1 is perhaps the D gene, given 6 matching bases. The source material was PBMCs. The TCR was taken from a man aged 55 to 70 in good health and CMV-seronegative. The CDR3 region reads CASSSGQMNTEAFF. At the DNA level, the sequence is TGTGCCAGCAGCTCCGGACAGATGAACACTGAAGCTTTCTTT.